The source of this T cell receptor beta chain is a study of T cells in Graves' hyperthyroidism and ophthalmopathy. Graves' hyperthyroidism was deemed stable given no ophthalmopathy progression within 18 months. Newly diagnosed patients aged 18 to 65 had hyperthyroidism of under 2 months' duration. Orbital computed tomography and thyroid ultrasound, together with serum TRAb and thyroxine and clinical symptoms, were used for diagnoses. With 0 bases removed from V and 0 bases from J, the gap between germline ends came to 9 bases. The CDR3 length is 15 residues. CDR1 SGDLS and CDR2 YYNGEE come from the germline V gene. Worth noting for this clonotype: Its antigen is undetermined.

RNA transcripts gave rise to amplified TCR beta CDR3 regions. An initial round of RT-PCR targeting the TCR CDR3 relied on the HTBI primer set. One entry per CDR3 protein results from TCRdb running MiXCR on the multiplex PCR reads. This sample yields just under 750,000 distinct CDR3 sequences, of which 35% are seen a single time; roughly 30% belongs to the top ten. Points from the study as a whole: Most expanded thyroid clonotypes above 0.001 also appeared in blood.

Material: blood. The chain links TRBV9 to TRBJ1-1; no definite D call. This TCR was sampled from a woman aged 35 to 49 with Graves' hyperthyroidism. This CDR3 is CASSVGGVMNTEAFF. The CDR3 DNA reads TGTGCCAGCAGCGTAGGTGGGGTTATGAACACTGAAGCTTTCTTT.